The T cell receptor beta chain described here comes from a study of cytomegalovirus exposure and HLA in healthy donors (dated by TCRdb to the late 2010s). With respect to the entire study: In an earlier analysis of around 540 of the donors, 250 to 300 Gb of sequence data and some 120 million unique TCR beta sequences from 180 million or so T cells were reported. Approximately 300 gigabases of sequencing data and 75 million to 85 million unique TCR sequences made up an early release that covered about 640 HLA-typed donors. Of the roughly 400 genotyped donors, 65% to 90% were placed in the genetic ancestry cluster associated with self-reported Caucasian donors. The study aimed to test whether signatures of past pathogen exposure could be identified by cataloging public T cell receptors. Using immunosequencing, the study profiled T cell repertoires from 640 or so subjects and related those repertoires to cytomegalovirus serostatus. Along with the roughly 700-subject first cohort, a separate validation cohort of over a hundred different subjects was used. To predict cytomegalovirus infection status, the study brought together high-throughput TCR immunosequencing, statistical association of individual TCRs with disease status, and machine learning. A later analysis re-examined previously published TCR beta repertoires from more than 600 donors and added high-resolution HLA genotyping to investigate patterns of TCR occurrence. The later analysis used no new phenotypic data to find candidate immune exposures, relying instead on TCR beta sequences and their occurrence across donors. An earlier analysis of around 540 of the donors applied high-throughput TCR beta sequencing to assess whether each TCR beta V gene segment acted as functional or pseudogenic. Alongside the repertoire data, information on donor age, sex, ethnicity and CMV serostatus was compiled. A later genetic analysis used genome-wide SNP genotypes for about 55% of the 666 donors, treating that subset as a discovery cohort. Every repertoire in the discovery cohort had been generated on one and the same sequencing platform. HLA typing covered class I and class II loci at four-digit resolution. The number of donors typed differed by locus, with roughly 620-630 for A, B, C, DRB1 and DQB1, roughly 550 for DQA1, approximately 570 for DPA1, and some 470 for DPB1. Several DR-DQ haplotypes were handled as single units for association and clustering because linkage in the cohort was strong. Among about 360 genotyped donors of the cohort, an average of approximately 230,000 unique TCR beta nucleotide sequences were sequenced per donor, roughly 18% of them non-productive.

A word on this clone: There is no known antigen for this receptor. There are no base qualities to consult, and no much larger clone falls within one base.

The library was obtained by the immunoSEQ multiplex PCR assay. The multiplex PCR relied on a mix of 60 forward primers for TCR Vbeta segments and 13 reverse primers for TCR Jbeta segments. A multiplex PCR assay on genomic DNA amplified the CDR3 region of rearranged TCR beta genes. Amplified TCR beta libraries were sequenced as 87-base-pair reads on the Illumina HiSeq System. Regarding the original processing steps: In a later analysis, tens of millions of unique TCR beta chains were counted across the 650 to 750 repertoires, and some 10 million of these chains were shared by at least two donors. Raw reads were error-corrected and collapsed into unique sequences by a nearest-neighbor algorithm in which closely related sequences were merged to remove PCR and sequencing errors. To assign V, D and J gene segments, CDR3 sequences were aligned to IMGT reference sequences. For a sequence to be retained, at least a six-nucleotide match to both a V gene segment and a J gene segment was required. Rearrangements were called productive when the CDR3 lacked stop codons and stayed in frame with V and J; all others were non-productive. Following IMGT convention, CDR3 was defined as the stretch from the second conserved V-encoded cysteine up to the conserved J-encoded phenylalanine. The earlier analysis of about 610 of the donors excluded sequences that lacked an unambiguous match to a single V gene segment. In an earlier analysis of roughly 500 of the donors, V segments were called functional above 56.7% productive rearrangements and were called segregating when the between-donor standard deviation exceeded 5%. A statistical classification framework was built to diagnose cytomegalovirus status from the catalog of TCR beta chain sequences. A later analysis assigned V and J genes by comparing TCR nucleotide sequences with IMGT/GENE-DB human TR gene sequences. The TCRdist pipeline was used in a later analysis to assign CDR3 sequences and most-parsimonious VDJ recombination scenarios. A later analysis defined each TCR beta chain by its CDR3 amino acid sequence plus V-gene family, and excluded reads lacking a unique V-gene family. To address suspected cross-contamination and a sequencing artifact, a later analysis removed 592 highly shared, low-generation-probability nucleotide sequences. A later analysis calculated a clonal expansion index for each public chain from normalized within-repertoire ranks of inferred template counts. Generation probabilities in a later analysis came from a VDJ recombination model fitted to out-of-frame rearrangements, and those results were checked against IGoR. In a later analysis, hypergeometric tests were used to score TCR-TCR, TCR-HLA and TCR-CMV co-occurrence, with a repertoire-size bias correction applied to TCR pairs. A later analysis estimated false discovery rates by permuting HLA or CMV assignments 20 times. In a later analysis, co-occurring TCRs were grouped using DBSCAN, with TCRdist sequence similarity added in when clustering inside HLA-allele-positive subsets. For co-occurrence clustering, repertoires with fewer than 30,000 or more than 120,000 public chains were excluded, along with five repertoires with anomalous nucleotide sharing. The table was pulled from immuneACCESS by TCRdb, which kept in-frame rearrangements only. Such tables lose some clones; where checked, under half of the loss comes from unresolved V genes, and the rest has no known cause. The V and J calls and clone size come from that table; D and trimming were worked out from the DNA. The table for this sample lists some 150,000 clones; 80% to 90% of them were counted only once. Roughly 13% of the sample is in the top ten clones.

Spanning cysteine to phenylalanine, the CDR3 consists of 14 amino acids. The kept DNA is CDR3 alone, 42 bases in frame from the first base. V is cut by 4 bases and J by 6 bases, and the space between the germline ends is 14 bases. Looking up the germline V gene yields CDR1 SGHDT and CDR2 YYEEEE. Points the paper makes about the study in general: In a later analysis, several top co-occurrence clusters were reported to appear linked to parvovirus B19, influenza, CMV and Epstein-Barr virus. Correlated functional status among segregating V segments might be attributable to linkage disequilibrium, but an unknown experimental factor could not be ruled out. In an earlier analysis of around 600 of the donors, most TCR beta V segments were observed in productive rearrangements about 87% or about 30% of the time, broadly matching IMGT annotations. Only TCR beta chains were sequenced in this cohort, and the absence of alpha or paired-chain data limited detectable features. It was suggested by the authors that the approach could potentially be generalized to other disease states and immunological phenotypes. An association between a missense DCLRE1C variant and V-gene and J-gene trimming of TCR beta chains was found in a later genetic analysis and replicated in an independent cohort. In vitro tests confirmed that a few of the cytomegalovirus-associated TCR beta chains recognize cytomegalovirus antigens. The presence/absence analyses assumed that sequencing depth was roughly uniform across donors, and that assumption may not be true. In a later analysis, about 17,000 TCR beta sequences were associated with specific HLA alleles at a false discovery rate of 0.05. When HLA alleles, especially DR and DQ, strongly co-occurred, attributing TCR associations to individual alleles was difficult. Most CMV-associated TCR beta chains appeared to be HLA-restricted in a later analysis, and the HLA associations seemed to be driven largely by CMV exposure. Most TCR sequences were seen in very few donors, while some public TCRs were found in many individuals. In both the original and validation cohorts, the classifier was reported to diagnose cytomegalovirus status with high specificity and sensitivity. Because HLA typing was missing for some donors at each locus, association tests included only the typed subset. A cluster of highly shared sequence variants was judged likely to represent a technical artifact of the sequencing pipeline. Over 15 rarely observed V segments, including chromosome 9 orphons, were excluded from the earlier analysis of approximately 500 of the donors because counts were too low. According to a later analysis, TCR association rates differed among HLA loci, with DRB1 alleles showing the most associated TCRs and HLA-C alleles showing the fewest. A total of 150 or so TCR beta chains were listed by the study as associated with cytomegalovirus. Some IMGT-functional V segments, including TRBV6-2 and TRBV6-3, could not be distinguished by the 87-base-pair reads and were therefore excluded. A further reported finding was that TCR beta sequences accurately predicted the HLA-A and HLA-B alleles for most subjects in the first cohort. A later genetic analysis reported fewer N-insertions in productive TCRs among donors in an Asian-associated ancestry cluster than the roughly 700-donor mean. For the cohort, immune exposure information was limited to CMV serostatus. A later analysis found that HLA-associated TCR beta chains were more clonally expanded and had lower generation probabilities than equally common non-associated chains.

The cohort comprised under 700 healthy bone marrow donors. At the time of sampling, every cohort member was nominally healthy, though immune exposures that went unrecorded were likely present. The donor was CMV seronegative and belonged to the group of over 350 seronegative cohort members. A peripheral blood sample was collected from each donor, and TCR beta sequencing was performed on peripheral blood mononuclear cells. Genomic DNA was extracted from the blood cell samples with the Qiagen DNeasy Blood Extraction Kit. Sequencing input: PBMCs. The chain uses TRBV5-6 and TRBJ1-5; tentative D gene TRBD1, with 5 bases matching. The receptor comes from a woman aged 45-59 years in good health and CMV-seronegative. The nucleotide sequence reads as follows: TGTGCCAGCAGCGCCGGGCAGGGAAGTCAGCCCCAGCATTTT. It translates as CASSAGQGSQPQHF.